A single sample is the source of the 7 T cell receptor beta chains below, sequenced in a study of T cells after yellow fever vaccination. From the 5' RACE reads, TCRdb called clonotypes with MiXCR, one entry per CDR3 protein. The sample shows 600,000 to 750,000 distinct CDR3 sequences, 12% of them seen only once. The sample here was PBMCs, taken on the day of the yellow fever booster vaccination. The receptors derive from a young man who received the YFV17D yellow fever vaccine.

This clonotype was detected only a few times. The rearrangement joins TRBV12-3 or TRBV12-4 to TRBJ2-3; TRBD2 matches 7 bases. V shed 4 bases, J shed 2 bases, and the junction held 6 bases outside the gene matches. This CDR3 comprises 15 residues. CDR3 in amino acids: CASSWFSGSTDTQYF. In DNA form, the CDR3 reads TGTGCCAGCAGTTGGTTTAGCGGGTCCACAGATACGCAGTATTTT.

This rearrangement joins TRBV5-1 to TRBJ2-7; 8 nucleotides match TRBD1. J lost 5 bases, V lost 4 bases, and 2 bases had no gene match. From germline, CDR1 is SGHRS and CDR2 YFSETQ. The CDR3 has 12 amino acids. The CDR3 DNA sequence: TGCGCCAGCAGCGTGACAGGGGACGAGCAGTACTTC. This encodes CASSVTGDEQYF. Complete variable domain (other parts from reference TRBV5-1 and TRBJ2-7): KAGVTQTPRYLIKTRGQQVTLSCSPISGHRSVSWYQQTPGQGLQFLFEYFSETQRNKGNFPGRFSGRQFSNSRSEMNVSTLELGDSALYLCASSVTGDEQYFGPGTRLTVT.

The V call is TRBV5-4, the J call TRBJ2-1; 9 bases fit TRBD2. V lost 0 bases, J lost 5 bases, and 6 bases stayed unmatched. This CDR3 contains 16 residues. Germline CDR1 and CDR2: SGHNT and YYREEE (reference sequence). CDR3 amino acids: CASSLEPAGGNNEQFF. The DNA of the CDR3 is TGTGCCAGCAGCTTGGAACCAGCGGGAGGTAACAATGAGCAGTTCTTC. Full variable domain (remainder filled in from reference TRBV5-4 and TRBJ2-1): ETGVTQSPTHLIKTRGQQVTLRCSSQSGHNTVSWYQQALGQGPQFIFQYYREEENGRGNFPPRFSGLQFPNYSSELNVNALELDDSALYLCASSLEPAGGNNEQFFGPGTRLTVL.

In this sample, this clonotype turned up a few times. The junction shows a germline mismatch at one end, possibly a read error. V is TRBV5-6 and J is TRBJ2-1; D might be TRBD1 or TRBD2, each matching 5 bases. Germline loops: CDR1 SGHDT, CDR2 YYEEEE. The CDR3 covers 15 residues. Here the CDR3 reads CASSPWSLSRVWQGF. For the CDR3, the DNA is TGTGCCAGCAGCCCATGGTCCTTATCGCGGGTCTGGCAGGGCTTC.

The CDR3 DNA sequence: TGCAGTGCAAACACGGGACAGGGATACAATGAGCAGTTCTTC. Its protein is CSANTGQGYNEQFF. This chain joins TRBV20-1 and TRBJ2-1; 9 nucleotides match TRBD1. CDR3 length equals 14 residues. Looked up from germline, CDR1 is DFQATT and CDR2 is SNEGSKA (reference sequence). Trimming cost V 6 bases and J 4 bases; bases outside gene matches: 7.

This clonotype was observed a handful of times. The chain joins TRBV7-3 to TRBJ2-1, with D unresolved. The CDR3 runs 13 residues. Looked up from germline, CDR1 is SGHTA and CDR2 is FQGTGA. V was clipped by 5 bases and J by 12 bases, with 17 bases between them. CDR3 sequence: CASSPARRSAQFF. Here the CDR3 DNA reads TGTGCCAGCAGCCCAGCTCGGCGGTCTGCGCAGTTCTTC.

The sample holds a few counts of this clonotype. V is TRBV7-9 and J is TRBJ1-1; weak D call: TRBD1 (5 bases). This CDR3 has 15 residues. Germline V lookup: CDR1 SEHNR, CDR2 FQNEAQ (reference sequence). The germline V and J ends were trimmed by 3 bases and 5 bases, with 16 bases remaining between them. The CDR3 sequence: CASSLGGSEGTEAFF. CDR3 nucleotides: TGTGCCAGCAGCTTGGGGGGTTCTGAAGGGACTGAAGCTTTCTTT.